This T cell receptor beta chain was documented in a study of CD8+ T cells in alopecia areata. Looked up from germline, CDR1 is SQVTM and CDR2 is ANQGSEA. V lost 7 bases to trimming and J lost 1 base; unmatched junction nucleotides: 4. The CDR3 has 13 residues. This clone occurred once. After isolation, RNA underwent reverse transcription to generate cDNA as the sequencing template. The protocol was immunoSEQ multiplex PCR, while the TCRdb copy is restricted to in-frame clones and leaves out a portion. The sample consists of 65,000 to 95,000 clones, roughly half of them appearing once. V gene TRBV29-1 combines with J gene TRBJ2-3, with TRBD1 matching over 8 bases. The origin of this receptor is a human donor with alopecia areata. Sample: NKG2D-high CD8+ T cells sorted from blood. DNA for the CDR3: TGCAGCGCCGTGACAGGGGGCACAGATACGCAGTATTTT. Translated: CSAVTGGTDTQYF.